The table lists the clone carrying this T cell receptor beta chain with a few counts. The data originate from a study of blood T cells in healthy people across ages. The overall study: Per every two T cells, about one barcoded beta molecule was captured by template switching.

Sample-barcoded 5' priming and a J-beta primer mix drove a second PCR of roughly 6 to 12 cycles. Each CDR3 protein is one row after TCRdb ran MiXCR on the 5' RACE reads. The table has some 370,000 distinct CDR3 sequences, about 52% seen once. The CDR3 sequence is 12 residues long. Trimming took 5 bases from V and 6 from J, leaving 11 bases between them. CDR1 and CDR2 from the germline V gene are SGHTA and FQGNSA. The study recruited healthy Caucasian donors from Russia who were aged roughly 6 to 95. Samples each yielded at least 6 micrograms of total RNA. Sequencing was done on a sample of blood. The clonotype originates from a man aged 55 to 69 in good health. V usage is TRBV7-2 and J usage is TRBJ2-7; the D gene is possibly TRBD1 (5 bases). The CDR3 DNA reads as TGTGCCAGCAGCCAACACACAGGCGAGCAGTACTTC. Translated, it gives CASSQHTGEQYF.